The rows below give T cell receptor beta chains drawn from one sample of a study of T-cell memory formation after mild COVID-19. TCRdb re-analysed the 5' RACE reads in MiXCR, keeping a single row per CDR3 protein. The sample records fewer than 250,000 distinct CDR3 sequences, around 25% being singletons. The specimen was PBMCs or a T cell subset sorted from them (not recorded which). These receptors were taken from an adult woman who had mild COVID-19 (a few samples of this study predate the infection). Cell type and time point are not known. Both conserved end residues are part of each CDR3.

TRBJ2-5	TRBV5-1	CASSFHPTGQGGPQETQYF
TRBJ2-7	TRBV6-4	CASSDGWPLSF
TRBJ2-5	TRBV6-5	CASSYGTEETQYF
TRBJ2-7	TRBV4-3	CASSQVGDSSYEQYF
TRBJ2-7	TRBV7-9	CASEAVSYEQYF
TRBJ2-1	TRBV11-3	CASSLTGTGLYNEQFF
TRBJ1-4	TRBV4-1	CASSQGRVNEKLFF
TRBJ1-1	TRBV2	CASRRTGLTEAFF
TRBJ2-1	TRBV5-1	CASSLGTATEQFF
TRBJ1-6	TRBV14	CASSHRQGALNNSPLHF
TRBJ1-6	TRBV4-1	CASSQDGHNSPLHF
TRBJ2-7	TRBV18	CASSPPEGGRADEQYF
TRBJ2-7	TRBV20-1	CSALSGIAGLNEQYF
TRBJ2-3	TRBV27	CASSLLAGGPDTQYF
TRBJ1-2	TRBV2	CASSGPRDSSNYGYTF
TRBJ2-5	TRBV7-2	CASSLVAGGLETQYF
TRBJ2-1	TRBV7-9	CASSSLLGQGAGEQFF
TRBJ2-7	TRBV6-6	CASRRQGQGEQYF
TRBJ2-7	TRBV4-1	CASSSTGSGGEYHEQYF
TRBJ2-2	TRBV4-1	CASSQATGSGELFF
TRBJ2-3	TRBV24-1	CATSDPWQADTQYF
TRBJ2-5	TRBV14	CASSLPQWRLAGGRETQYF
TRBJ2-1	TRBV6-5	CASSITGQVDNEQFF
TRBJ1-2	TRBV29-1	CSVGGVSNYGYTF
TRBJ2-1	TRBV24-1	CATSDPAYLANEQFF
TRBJ1-1	TRBV20-1	CSALTGVDTEAFF
TRBJ1-1	TRBV5-1	CASSLQGPEAFF
TRBJ1-5	TRBV20-1	CSARRAGGESNQPQHF
TRBJ1-2	TRBV20-1	CARGTEGLGYTF
TRBJ1-1	TRBV12-3/TRBV12-4	CASSWTGRKTEAFF
TRBJ2-3	TRBV3-1	CASSGTSGGTTDTQYF
TRBJ2-5	TRBV11-2	CASSFTWTGQFQETQYF
TRBJ1-4	TRBV29-1	CSVVGGYEKLFF